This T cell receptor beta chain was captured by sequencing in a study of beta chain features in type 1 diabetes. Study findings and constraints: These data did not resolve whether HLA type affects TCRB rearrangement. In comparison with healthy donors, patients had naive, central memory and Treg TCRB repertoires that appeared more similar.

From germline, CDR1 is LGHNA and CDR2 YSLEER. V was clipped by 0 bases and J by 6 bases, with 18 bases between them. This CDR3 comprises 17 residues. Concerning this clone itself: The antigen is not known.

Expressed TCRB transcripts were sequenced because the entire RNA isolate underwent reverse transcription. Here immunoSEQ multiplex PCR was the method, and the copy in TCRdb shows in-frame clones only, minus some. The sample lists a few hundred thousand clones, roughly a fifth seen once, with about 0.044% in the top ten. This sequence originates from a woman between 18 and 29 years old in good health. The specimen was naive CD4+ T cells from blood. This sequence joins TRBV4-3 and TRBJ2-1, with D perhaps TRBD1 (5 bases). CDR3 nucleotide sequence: TGCGCCAGCAGCCAAGATGGGGCCCGTGGGGTACTCAATGAGCAGTTCTTC. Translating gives CASSQDGARGVLNEQFF.